Below are 32 T cell receptor beta chains sequenced from a single sample in a study of cytomegalovirus exposure and HLA in healthy donors. This PCR relied on a set of 60 Vbeta primers and 13 Jbeta primers. Measured with immunoSEQ multiplex PCR; TCRdb has only the in-frame clones, and not every one. This sample has 130,000 to 150,000 clones, with 60% to 80% found just once. The specimen was PBMCs. The source is a woman aged 40 to 50 in good health and CMV-seropositive.

This chain uses TRBV5-1 with TRBJ1-2, with TRBD1 matching over 8 bases. Germline V gives CDR1 SGHRS, CDR2 YFSETQ. The CDR3 covers 15 residues. The V segment lost 4 bases and the J segment 3 bases; nucleotides outside the gene matches: 8. The CDR3 DNA is TGCGCCAGCAGCGCGGCTCAGGGGGCTGACTATGGCTACACCTTC. Translation: CASSAAQGADYGYTF.

The chain joins TRBV7-6 to TRBJ2-2; 8 positions agree with TRBD1. Germline-derived CDR1 and CDR2 are SGHVS and FNYEAQ. V lost 5 bases to trimming and J lost 4 bases; unmatched junction nucleotides: 9. This CDR3 region has 16 residues. The CDR3 loop is CASSLDRVGLTGELFF. The CDR3 bases are TGTGCCAGCAGCCTGGACAGGGTGGGCCTCACCGGGGAGCTGTTTTTT.

This clone was observed once. The chain links TRBV30 to TRBJ1-2; D ambiguous. The CDR3 loop spans 16 amino acids. Trimming took 2 bases from V and 6 from J, leaving 22 bases between them. The germline V gene has CDR1 GTSNPN and CDR2 SVGIG (reference sequence). CDR3 nucleotides: TGTGCCTGGAGTCGTGAGCCGGGAGGGCCTTGGGATGGCTACACCTTC. Encoded protein: CAWSREPGGPWDGYTF.

This chain links TRBV19 with TRBJ2-5; 10 nucleotides line up with TRBD1. J lost 6 bases, V lost 1 base, and 2 bases had no gene match. Germline CDR1 reads LNHDA; CDR2 reads SQIVND (reference sequence). The CDR3 has 14 amino acids. The CDR3 is CASSIGTGGQTQYF. CDR3 in DNA: TGTGCCAGTAGTATAGGGACAGGGGGTCAGACCCAGTACTTC.

This clone was detected only a few times. The chain joins TRBV20-1 to TRBJ1-1; TRBD1 matches at 10 bases. Unmatched junction bases numbered 7, after V lost 6 bases and J lost 12 bases. The CDR3 runs to 11 residues. In germline, CDR1 is DFQATT, CDR2 SNEGSKA (reference sequence). The CDR3 DNA reads TGCAGTGCGGAGGGACAGGGGAGTACTTTCTTT. It yields the protein CSAEGQGSTFF.

The count of this clone is one. J is TRBJ2-1 and V is TRBV5-4; 8 bases align to TRBD1. V gave up 4 bases and J gave up 4 bases; unmatched junction bases: 7. The CDR3 consists of 15 residues. Germline-derived CDR1 and CDR2 are SGHNT and YYREEE (reference sequence). The CDR3 nucleotides read TGTGCCAGCAGCAGGGGACAGGACATATACAATGAGCAGTTCTTC. Translation: CASSRGQDIYNEQFF. Full variable domain (outside the CDR3, taken from reference TRBV5-4 and TRBJ2-1): ETGVTQSPTHLIKTRGQQVTLRCSSQSGHNTVSWYQQALGQGPQFIFQYYREEENGRGNFPPRFSGLQFPNYSSELNVNALELDDSALYLCASSRGQDIYNEQFFGPGTRLTVL.

This clone was found once. The chain combines TRBV11-3 with TRBJ2-1, with D possibly matching TRBD1 (6 bases). Trimming left V 4 bases short and J 9 bases short, with 13 bases between. CDR1 and CDR2 from the germline V gene are SGHNT and YENEEA. CDR3 length equals 13 residues. CDR3 DNA: TGTGCCAGCAGCTCCCCAGGGGACGGTGAGCAGTTCTTC. It is translated as CASSSPGDGEQFF.

The chain carries TRBV5-5 and TRBJ2-7; D possibly corresponds to TRBD2 (6 bases). V lost 0 bases and J 1 base, leaving 11 bases between the germline ends. CDR1 and CDR2 from the germline V gene are SGHKS and YYEKEE (reference sequence). CDR3 length equals 15 residues. For the CDR3, the DNA is TGTGCCAGCAGCTTGGTGGGTGGGGGGTCCTACGAGCAGTACTTC. Its translation: CASSLVGGGSYEQYF.

For this clone: Other DNA variants within this sample encode the same CDR3. The J gene is TRBJ2-2, the V gene TRBV18; D might be TRBD1 (5 bases). The CDR3 length is 15 residues. Looked up from germline, CDR1 is KGHSH and CDR2 is LQKENI. Trimming stripped 2 bases from V and 1 base from J, with 8 bases between. CDR3 DNA sequence: TGTGCCAGCTCACCAGGGGCCGTGAACACCGGGGAGCTGTTTTTT. It encodes CASSPGAVNTGELFF.

The chain uses TRBV9 and TRBJ1-4; 10 bases match TRBD1. From germline, CDR1 is SGDLS and CDR2 YYNGEE. J lost 6 bases, V lost 4 bases, and 6 bases had no gene match. The CDR3 is made up of 15 amino acids. CDR3 residues: CASSPGTGEYEKLFF. The CDR3 DNA reads TGTGCCAGCAGCCCAGGGACAGGGGAGTATGAAAAACTGTTTTTT.

This chain uses TRBV6-5 with TRBJ1-1, with a possible D match to TRBD1 (5 bases). The V end was cut by 5 bases, the J end by 7 bases, with 17 bases between. CDR3 length: 14 amino acids. The V gene's germline CDR1 is MNHEY and CDR2 SVGAGI. In DNA form, the CDR3 reads TGTGCCAGCAGTCTGAATCCAGGGCGCAGTGAAGCTTTCTTT. It yields the protein CASSLNPGRSEAFF.

The chain is built from TRBV12-5 and TRBJ1-1; a weak D match, TRBD1 (6 bases). Trimming removed 2 bases at V and 4 bases at J, with 14 bases between. Germline CDR1 LGHNT, CDR2 FRNRAP. This CDR3 is built from 15 residues. CDR3 sequence reads: CASGLSYREGTEAFF. The CDR3 DNA reads TGTGCTAGTGGTTTGTCATACAGGGAGGGCACTGAAGCTTTCTTT.

The V call is TRBV28, the J call TRBJ2-7; 9 bases are a match to TRBD2. The germline CDR1 and CDR2 sequences are MDHEN and SYDVKM. V lost 3 bases to trimming and J lost 4 bases; unmatched junction nucleotides: 4. The CDR3 consists of 14 residues. CDR3 region: CASSLASGAYEQYF. CDR3 bases: TGTGCCAGCAGTTTGGCTAGCGGGGCGTACGAGCAGTACTTC.

A few counts support this clone. The chain couples TRBV7-2 to TRBJ2-1; a possible D gene is TRBD1 (6 bases). With 2 bases removed from V and 0 bases from J, the gap between germline ends came to 11 bases. Germline V gene sequence: CDR1 SGHTA, CDR2 FQGNSA. The CDR3 covers 16 residues. The CDR3 DNA reads as TGTGCCAGCAGCTTATCTGGGGGCGGCTCCTACAATGAGCAGTTCTTC. It encodes CASSLSGGGSYNEQFF. Looking up the rest from reference TRBV7-2 and TRBJ2-1 gives the full variable domain: GAGVSQSPSNKVTEKGKDVELRCDPISGHTALYWYRQSLGQGLEFLIYFQGNSAPDKSGLPSDRFSAERTGGSVSTLTIQRTQQEDSAVYLCASSLSGGGSYNEQFFGPGTRLTVL.

This chain connects TRBV4-1 to TRBJ2-2; TRBD2 matches 12 bases. Germline V gene sequence: CDR1 MGHRA, CDR2 YSYEKL. V lost 2 bases, J lost 0 bases, and 4 bases stayed unmatched. This CDR3 spans 18 amino acids. In nucleotides, the CDR3 is TGCGCCAGCAGCCAAAGACTAGCGGGGGCTCCGAACACCGGGGAGCTGTTTTTT. It encodes CASSQRLAGAPNTGELFF.

The genes are TRBV15 and TRBJ2-5, with 11 bases matching TRBD2. CDR1 and CDR2 (germline): LNHNV, YYDKDF (reference sequence). V shed 4 bases and J 1 base; nucleotides not matched to a gene: 5. This CDR3 comprises 16 residues. CDR3 sequence (DNA): TGTGCCACCAGCACCCTAACTAGCGGGGGCCAAGAGACCCAGTACTTC. Protein product: CATSTLTSGGQETQYF. Full variable domain (outside the CDR3, taken from reference TRBV15 and TRBJ2-5): DAMVIQNPRYQVTQFGKPVTLSCSQTLNHNVMYWYQQKSSQAPKLLFHYYDKDFNNEADTPDNFQSRRPNTSFCFLDIRSPGLGDTAMYLCATSTLTSGGQETQYFGPGTRLLVL.

This chain joins TRBV4-1 and TRBJ2-1; 10 positions agree with TRBD2. CDR3 length: 15 amino acids. The V gene end was trimmed by 1 base and the J gene end by 5 bases; junction bases not matched to a gene: 2. Germline-derived CDR1 and CDR2 are MGHRA and YSYEKL. The CDR3 DNA is TGCGCCAGCAGCCAAGTAGCGGGGGGAAACAATGAGCAGTTCTTC. Translation gives CASSQVAGGNNEQFF.

V is TRBV30 and J is TRBJ1-2; a possible D gene is TRBD1 (6 bases). V gave up 4 bases and J gave up 4 bases, with 16 bases separating them. The CDR3 consists of 14 residues. Germline V gene data show CDR1 as GTSNPN and CDR2 as SVGIG (reference sequence). CDR3 sequence reads: CAWTTTGTAYGYTF. Written as DNA, the CDR3 is TGTGCCTGGACCACTACAGGGACCGCCTATGGCTACACCTTC.

The table lists this clone with a count of one. The chain carries TRBV6-1 and TRBJ1-1; 8 bases are shared with TRBD1. J lost 1 base, V lost 6 bases, and 4 bases had no gene match. This CDR3 has 14 amino acids. Germline V CDR1 and CDR2: MNHNS, SASEGT. CDR3 DNA: TGTGCCAGCAGCGTTACAGGGGGGAACACTGAAGCTTTCTTT. This sequence encodes CASSVTGGNTEAFF.

The gene calls are TRBV14 and TRBJ1-6; D not resolved. CDR1 is SGHDN, CDR2 FVKESK, per germline. The V end lost 4 bases, the J end lost 0 bases, and 13 bases lay between the germline ends. The CDR3 consists of 17 residues. This chain's CDR3 is CASSLGPEGSYNSPLHF. The CDR3 coding sequence is TGTGCCAGCAGCCTAGGACCCGAGGGCTCCTATAATTCACCCCTCCACTTT. Using reference TRBV14 and TRBJ1-6 for the parts outside the CDR3, the full variable domain is EAGVTQFPSHSVIEKGQTVTLRCDPISGHDNLYWYRRVMGKEIKFLLHFVKESKQDESGMPNNRFLAERTGGTYSTLKVQPAELEDSGVYFCASSLGPEGSYNSPLHFGNGTRLTVT.

The V and J genes are TRBV9 and TRBJ1-1, with no clear D. Trimming shortened V by 2 bases and J by 1 base, and 6 bases separated the two germline ends. This CDR3 region has 13 residues. Per germline, CDR1 SGDLS and CDR2 YYNGEE. The CDR3 reads CASSVLWNTEAFF. CDR3 coding DNA: TGTGCCAGCAGCGTTCTTTGGAACACTGAAGCTTTCTTT. The whole variable domain, filled in from reference TRBV9 and TRBJ1-1, reads DSGVTQTPKHLITATGQRVTLRCSPRSGDLSVYWYQQSLDQGLQFLIQYYNGEERAKGNILERFSAQQFPDLHSELNLSSLELGDSALYFCASSVLWNTEAFFGQGTRLTVV.

The V and J genes are TRBV7-6 and TRBJ2-6, with TRBD2 as a possible D gene (5 bases). The CDR3 is 16 residues long. The germline V gene encodes CDR1 SGHVS and CDR2 FNYEAQ. V gave up 5 bases and J gave up 1 base, with 12 bases separating them. In nucleotides, the CDR3 is TGTGCCAGCAGCCAGCAAGCGGCTTCTGGGGCCAACGTCCTGACTTTC. This sequence encodes CASSQQAASGANVLTF.

The V and J genes are TRBV18 and TRBJ1-1; unclear D gene. CDR1 is KGHSH and CDR2 is LQKENI in the germline V gene. This CDR3 is built from 14 residues. Trimming stripped 3 bases from V and 1 base from J, with 9 bases between. This chain's CDR3 is CASSPPNGNTEAFF. CDR3 DNA sequence: TGTGCCAGCTCACCCCCTAATGGGAACACTGAAGCTTTCTTT.

J is TRBJ1-5 and V is TRBV30; 8 bases are shared with TRBD1. In germline, CDR1 is GTSNPN, CDR2 SVGIG (reference sequence). V dropped 4 bases and J dropped 6; count of bases not matched to a gene: 11. CDR3 length: 15 residues. CDR3 in amino acids: CAWKEGQGASQPQHF. CDR3 nucleotides: TGTGCCTGGAAGGAGGGTCAGGGGGCAAGTCAGCCCCAGCATTTT.

The V gene is TRBV7-9, the J gene TRBJ2-2, with 7 bases fitting TRBD1. The CDR3 totals 18 residues. CDR1 SEHNR and CDR2 FQNEAQ come from the germline V gene (reference sequence). V was clipped by 1 base and J by 0 bases; unmatched bases: 8. The DNA of the CDR3 is TGTGCCAGCAGCTTAGTTTGGACAGGATATTCGAACACCGGGGAGCTGTTTTTT. It yields the protein CASSLVWTGYSNTGELFF. Looking up the rest from reference TRBV7-9 and TRBJ2-2 gives the full variable domain: DTGVSQNPRHKITKRGQNVTFRCDPISEHNRLYWYRQTLGQGPEFLTYFQNEAQLEKSRLLSDRFSAERPKGSFSTLEIQRTEQGDSAMYLCASSLVWTGYSNTGELFFGEGSRLTVL.

In its sample, this clone was seen a few times. The rearrangement links TRBV7-9 to TRBJ1-2; perhaps TRBD1 as D (5 bases). Trimming removed 0 bases from V and 9 bases from J, with 20 bases in between. Looked up from germline, CDR1 is SEHNR and CDR2 is FQNEAQ (reference sequence). This CDR3 spans 16 amino acids. CDR3 region: CASSLADAGHRHSYTF. In nucleotides, the CDR3 is TGTGCCAGCAGCTTAGCTGATGCCGGCCACAGGCATAGCTACACCTTC.

This chain connects TRBV10-3 to TRBJ1-2, with D perhaps TRBD1 (5 bases). V was cut by 6 bases and J by 1 base, with 9 bases left in between. The CDR3 has 13 residues. Germline CDR1 and CDR2: ENHRY and SYGVKD. The CDR3 sequence: CAISGGYNYGYTF. The CDR3, as DNA: TGTGCCATCAGCGGGGGATATAACTATGGCTACACCTTC.

The chain couples TRBV5-1 to TRBJ2-1, with 9 positions matching TRBD2. The CDR3 sequence is 17 residues long. Germline CDR1 SGHRS, CDR2 YFSETQ. V dropped 4 bases and J dropped 4; count of bases not matched to a gene: 12. The CDR3 DNA reads as TGCGCCAGCAGCCCTGACTCCCAAAGCGGGAGGTACAATGAGCAGTTCTTC. It is translated as CASSPDSQSGRYNEQFF.

Of note for this clone: Additional DNA sequences in this sample encode the identical CDR3. The V gene is TRBV2, the J gene TRBJ1-5; 11 bases are shared with TRBD1. This CDR3 is built from 13 residues. Trimming took 9 bases from V and 6 from J; bases not matched to a gene: 4. Germline values: CDR1 SNHLY, CDR2 FYNNEI. This CDR3 reads CASSGQGVQPQHF. Here the CDR3 DNA reads TGTGCCAGTTCGGGACAGGGGGTTCAGCCCCAGCATTTT.

Details on this clone: Other DNA sequences in the same sample also yield this CDR3. V and J are TRBV5-4 and TRBJ1-2, with TRBD1 identical over 9 bases. Germline CDR1 reads SGHNT; CDR2 reads YYREEE (reference sequence). The CDR3 runs 15 residues. V lost 3 bases, J lost 4 bases, and 7 bases stayed unmatched. The CDR3 DNA reads as TGTGCCAGCAGCTCCAAACAGGGGGCAGGCTATGGCTACACCTTC. Translated, it gives CASSSKQGAGYGYTF. Using reference TRBV5-4 and TRBJ1-2 for the parts outside the CDR3, the full variable domain is ETGVTQSPTHLIKTRGQQVTLRCSSQSGHNTVSWYQQALGQGPQFIFQYYREEENGRGNFPPRFSGLQFPNYSSELNVNALELDDSALYLCASSSKQGAGYGYTFGSGTRLTVV.

V usage is TRBV7-9 and J usage is TRBJ1-3, with D uncertain. This CDR3 region has 13 residues. Germline V gene lookup returns CDR1 SEHNR and CDR2 FQNEAQ (reference sequence). Trimming removed 5 bases at V and 1 base at J, with 6 bases between. The CDR3 DNA is TGTGCCAGCAGCCCCCCATCTGGAAACACCATATATTTT. It specifies CASSPPSGNTIYF.

This clone was detected only a few times. V and J are TRBV7-9 and TRBJ1-4; 7 bases agree with TRBD1. The V gene's germline CDR1 is SEHNR and CDR2 FQNEAQ (reference sequence). The CDR3 consists of 18 residues. After removal of 4 bases from V and 0 bases from J, the junction contained 11 bases not matched to a gene. CDR3 in amino acids: CASSSWTGLMPTNEKLFF. The CDR3 DNA reads as TGTGCCAGCAGCTCATGGACAGGCCTCATGCCAACTAATGAAAAACTGTTTTTT.